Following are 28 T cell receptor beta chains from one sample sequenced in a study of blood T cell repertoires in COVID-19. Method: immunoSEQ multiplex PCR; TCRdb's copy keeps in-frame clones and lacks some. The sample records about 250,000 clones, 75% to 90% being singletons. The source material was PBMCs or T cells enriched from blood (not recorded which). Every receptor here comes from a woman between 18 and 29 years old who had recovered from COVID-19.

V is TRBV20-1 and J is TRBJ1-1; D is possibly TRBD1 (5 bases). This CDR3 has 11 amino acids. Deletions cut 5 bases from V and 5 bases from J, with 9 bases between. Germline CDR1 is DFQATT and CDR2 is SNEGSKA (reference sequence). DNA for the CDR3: TGCAGTGCTGGGGGGGTGACTGAAGCTTTCTTT. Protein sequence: CSAGGVTEAFF.

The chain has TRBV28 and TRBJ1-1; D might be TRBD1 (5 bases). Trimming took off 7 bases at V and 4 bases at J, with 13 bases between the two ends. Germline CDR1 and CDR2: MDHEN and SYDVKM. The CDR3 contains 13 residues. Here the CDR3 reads CASTTTGGTEAFF. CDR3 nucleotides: TGTGCCAGCACCACCACAGGCGGCACTGAAGCTTTCTTT.

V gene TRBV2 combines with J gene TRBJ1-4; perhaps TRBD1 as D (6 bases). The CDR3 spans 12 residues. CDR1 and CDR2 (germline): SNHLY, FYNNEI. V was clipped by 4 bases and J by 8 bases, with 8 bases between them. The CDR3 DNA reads TGTGCCAGCAGTGCGGGGACAGAAAAACTGTTTTTT. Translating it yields CASSAGTEKLFF.

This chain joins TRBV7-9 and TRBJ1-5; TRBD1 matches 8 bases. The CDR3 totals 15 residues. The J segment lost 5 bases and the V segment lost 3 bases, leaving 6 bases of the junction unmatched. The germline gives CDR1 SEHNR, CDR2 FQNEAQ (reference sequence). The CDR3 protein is CASSFSDRGDQPQHF. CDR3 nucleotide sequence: TGTGCCAGCAGCTTTAGCGACAGGGGCGATCAGCCCCAGCATTTT.

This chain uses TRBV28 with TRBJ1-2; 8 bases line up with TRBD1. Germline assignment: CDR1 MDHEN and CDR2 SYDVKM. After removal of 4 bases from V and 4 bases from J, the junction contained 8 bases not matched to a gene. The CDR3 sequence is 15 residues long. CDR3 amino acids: CASSSLTGATYGYTF. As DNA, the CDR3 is TGTGCCAGCAGTTCCCTGACAGGGGCCACCTATGGCTACACCTTC.

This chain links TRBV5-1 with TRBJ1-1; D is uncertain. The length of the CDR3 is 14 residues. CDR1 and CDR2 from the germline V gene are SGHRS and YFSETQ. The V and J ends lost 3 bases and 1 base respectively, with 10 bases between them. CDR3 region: CASSSHPSNTEAFF. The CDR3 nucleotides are TGCGCCAGCAGCTCACATCCGTCGAACACTGAAGCTTTCTTT.

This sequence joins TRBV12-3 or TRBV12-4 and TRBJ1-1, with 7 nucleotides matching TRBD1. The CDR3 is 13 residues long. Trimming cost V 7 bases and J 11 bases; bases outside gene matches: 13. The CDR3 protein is CASTPPGQVGAFF. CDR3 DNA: TGTGCCAGCACCCCTCCTGGACAGGTCGGCGCTTTCTTT.

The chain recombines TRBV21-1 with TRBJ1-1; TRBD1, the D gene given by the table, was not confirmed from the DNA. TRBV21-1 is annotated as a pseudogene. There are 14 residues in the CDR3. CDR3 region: CASNIGTGFTEAFF. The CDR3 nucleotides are TGTGCCAGCAACATCGGGACAGGGTTCACTGAAGCTTTCTTT.

In DNA, the CDR3 is TGTGCCAGCAGTTCGGACAGGGAGGATTCACCCCTCCACTTT. It codes for CASSSDREDSPLHF. The chain joins TRBV28 to TRBJ1-6, with 8 positions matching TRBD1. Germline assignment: CDR1 MDHEN and CDR2 SYDVKM. J was trimmed by 8 bases and V by 4 bases; bases with no gene match: 4. The CDR3 runs to 14 residues. The full variable domain, with the rest looked up from reference TRBV28 and TRBJ1-6, is DVKVTQSSRYLVKRTGEKVFLECVQDMDHENMFWYRQDPGLGLRLIYFSYDVKMKEKGDIPEGYSVSREKKERFSLILESASTNQTSMYLCASSSDREDSPLHFGNGTRLTVT.

CDR3 DNA: TGTGCCAGCGAGGAGACAGGGGGCTCTGGAAACACCATATATTTT. Amino acid sequence: CASEETGGSGNTIYF. V gene TRBV19 combines with J gene TRBJ1-3; the match to TRBD1 covers 9 bases. V lost 9 bases and J lost 0; bases outside the gene matches: 6. Germline V gene lookup returns CDR1 LNHDA and CDR2 SQIVND (reference sequence). The CDR3 loop spans 15 amino acids.

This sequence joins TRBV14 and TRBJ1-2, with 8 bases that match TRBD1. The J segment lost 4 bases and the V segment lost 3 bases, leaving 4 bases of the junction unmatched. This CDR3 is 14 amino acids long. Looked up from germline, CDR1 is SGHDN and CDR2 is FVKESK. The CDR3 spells CASSHGQGFYGYTF. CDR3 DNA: TGTGCCAGCAGCCACGGACAGGGCTTCTATGGCTACACCTTC.

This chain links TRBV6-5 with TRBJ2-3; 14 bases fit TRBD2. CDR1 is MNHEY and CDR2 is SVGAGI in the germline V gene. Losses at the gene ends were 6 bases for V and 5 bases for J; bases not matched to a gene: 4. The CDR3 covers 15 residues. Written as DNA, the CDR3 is TGTGCCAGCAGCGTGACTAGCGGGGGGGTAGATACGCAGTATTTT. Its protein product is CASSVTSGGVDTQYF.

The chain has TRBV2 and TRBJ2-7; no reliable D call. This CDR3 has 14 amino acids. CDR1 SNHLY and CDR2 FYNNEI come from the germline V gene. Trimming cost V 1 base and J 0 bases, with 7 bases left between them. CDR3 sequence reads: CASSEGRNSYEQYF. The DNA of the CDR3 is TGTGCCAGCAGTGAAGGCAGGAACTCCTACGAGCAGTACTTC.

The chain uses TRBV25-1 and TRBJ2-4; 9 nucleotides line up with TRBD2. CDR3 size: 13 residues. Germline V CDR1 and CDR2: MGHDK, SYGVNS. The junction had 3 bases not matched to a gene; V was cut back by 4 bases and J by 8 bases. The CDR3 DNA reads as TGTGCCAGCAGTGCGGGGACTAGCTACATTCAGTACTTC. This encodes CASSAGTSYIQYF.

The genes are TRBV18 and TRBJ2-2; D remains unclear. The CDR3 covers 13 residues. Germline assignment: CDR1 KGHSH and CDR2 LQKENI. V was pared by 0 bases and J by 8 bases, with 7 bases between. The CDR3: CASSPPSEGELFF. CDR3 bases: TGTGCCAGCTCACCACCTAGTGAAGGGGAGCTGTTTTTT.

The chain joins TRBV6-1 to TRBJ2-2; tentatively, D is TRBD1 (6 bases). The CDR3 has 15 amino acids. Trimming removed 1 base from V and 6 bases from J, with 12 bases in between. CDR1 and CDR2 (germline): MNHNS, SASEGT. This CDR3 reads CASSEEQGSAGELFF. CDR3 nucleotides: TGTGCCAGCAGTGAAGAGCAGGGGTCCGCCGGGGAGCTGTTTTTT.

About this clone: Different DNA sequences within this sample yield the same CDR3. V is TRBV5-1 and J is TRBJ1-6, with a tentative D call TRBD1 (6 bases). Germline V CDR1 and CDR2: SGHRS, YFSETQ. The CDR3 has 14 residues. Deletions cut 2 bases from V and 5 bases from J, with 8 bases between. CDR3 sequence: CASSLQGNNSPLHF. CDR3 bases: TGCGCCAGCAGCTTACAGGGAAATAATTCACCCCTCCACTTT.

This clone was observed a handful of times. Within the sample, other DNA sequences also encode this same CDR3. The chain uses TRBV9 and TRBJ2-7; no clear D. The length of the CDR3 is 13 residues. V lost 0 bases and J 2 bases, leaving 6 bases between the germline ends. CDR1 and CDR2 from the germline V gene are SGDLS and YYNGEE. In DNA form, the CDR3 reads TGTGCCAGCAGCGTAGACAGCACCTACGAGCAGTACTTC. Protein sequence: CASSVDSTYEQYF.

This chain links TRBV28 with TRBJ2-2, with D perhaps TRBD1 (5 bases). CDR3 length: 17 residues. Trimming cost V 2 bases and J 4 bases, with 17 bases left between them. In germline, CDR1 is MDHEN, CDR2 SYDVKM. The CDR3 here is CASSLNPRKGITGELFF. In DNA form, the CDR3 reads TGTGCCAGCAGTTTAAACCCTAGGAAGGGGATCACCGGGGAGCTGTTTTTT.

The CDR3 nucleotides read TGTGCCAGTTCGGGGGATGATCAGCCCCAGCATTTT. It yields the protein CASSGDDQPQHF. The chain recombines TRBV18 with TRBJ1-5; possibly TRBD1 for D (5 bases). Germline V gene lookup returns CDR1 KGHSH and CDR2 LQKENI. This CDR3 spans 12 amino acids. V was trimmed by 9 bases and J by 5 bases, leaving 11 bases between them.

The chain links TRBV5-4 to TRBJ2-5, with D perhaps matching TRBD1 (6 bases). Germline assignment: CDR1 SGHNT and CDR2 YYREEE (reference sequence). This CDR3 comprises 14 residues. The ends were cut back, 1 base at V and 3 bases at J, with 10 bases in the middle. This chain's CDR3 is CASSLTGSKETQYF. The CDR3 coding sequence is TGTGCCAGCAGCTTGACAGGGTCCAAAGAGACCCAGTACTTC.

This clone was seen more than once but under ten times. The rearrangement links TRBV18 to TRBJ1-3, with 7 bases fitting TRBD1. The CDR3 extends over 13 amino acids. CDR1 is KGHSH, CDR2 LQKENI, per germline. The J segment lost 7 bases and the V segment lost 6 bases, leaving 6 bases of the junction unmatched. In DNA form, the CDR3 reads TGTGCCAGCTCTGTCGACAGGGCCAACACCATATATTTT. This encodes CASSVDRANTIYF. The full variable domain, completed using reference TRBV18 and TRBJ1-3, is NAGVMQNPRHLVRRRGQEARLRCSPMKGHSHVYWYRQLPEEGLKFMVYLQKENIIDESGMPKERFSAEFPKEGPSILRIQQVVRGDSAAYFCASSVDRANTIYFGEGSWLTVV.

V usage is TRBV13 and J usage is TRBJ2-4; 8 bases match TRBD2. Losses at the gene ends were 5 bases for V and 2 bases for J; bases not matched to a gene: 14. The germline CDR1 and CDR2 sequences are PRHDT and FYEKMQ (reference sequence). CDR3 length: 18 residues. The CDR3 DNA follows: TGTGCCAGCAGCCCCTTTGGGTTGGCGGGGGGCTCCAAAAACATTCAGTACTTC. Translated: CASSPFGLAGGSKNIQYF.

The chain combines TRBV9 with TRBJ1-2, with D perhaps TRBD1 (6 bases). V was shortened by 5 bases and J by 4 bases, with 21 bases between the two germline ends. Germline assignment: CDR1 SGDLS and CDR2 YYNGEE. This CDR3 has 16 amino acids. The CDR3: CASRGDTPLGVYGYTF. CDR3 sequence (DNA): TGTGCCAGCAGGGGGGACACTCCCCTGGGGGTCTATGGCTACACCTTC.

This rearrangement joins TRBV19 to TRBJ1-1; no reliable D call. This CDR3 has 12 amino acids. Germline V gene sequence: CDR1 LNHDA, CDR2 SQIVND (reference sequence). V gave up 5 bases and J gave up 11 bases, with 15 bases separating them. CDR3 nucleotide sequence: TGTGCCAGTAGTTCTCGCGGAGGATGGGCTTTCTTT. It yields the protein CASSSRGGWAFF.

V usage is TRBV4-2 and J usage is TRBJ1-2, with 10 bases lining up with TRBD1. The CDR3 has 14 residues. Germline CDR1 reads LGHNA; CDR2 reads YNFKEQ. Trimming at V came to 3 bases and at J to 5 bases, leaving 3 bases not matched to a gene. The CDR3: CASSQKGQGYGYTF. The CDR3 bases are TGTGCCAGCAGCCAGAAGGGACAGGGGTATGGCTACACCTTC.

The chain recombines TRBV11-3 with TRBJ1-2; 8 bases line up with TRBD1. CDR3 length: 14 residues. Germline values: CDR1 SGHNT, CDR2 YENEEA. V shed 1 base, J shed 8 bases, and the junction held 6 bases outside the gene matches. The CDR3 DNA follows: TGTGCCAGCAGCTTAGGGCAGGGGGCTCGGGGCTACACCTTC. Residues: CASSLGQGARGYTF.

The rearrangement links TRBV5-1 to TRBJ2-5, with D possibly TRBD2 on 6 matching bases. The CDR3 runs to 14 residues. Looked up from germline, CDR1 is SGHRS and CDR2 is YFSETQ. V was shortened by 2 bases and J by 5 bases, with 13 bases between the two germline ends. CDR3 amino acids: CASSFTTAGETQYF. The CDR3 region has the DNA TGCGCCAGCAGCTTTACGACGGCGGGGGAGACCCAGTACTTC. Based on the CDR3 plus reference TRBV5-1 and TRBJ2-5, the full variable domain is KAGVTQTPRYLIKTRGQQVTLSCSPISGHRSVSWYQQTPGQGLQFLFEYFSETQRNKGNFPGRFSGRQFSNSRSEMNVSTLELGDSALYLCASSFTTAGETQYFGPGTRLLVL.